This T cell receptor beta chain was recorded in a study of blood T cell repertoires in COVID-19. About the research overall: The United States, Italy and Spain supplied acute and convalescent COVID-19 samples. The analysed material was cDNA or gDNA that came from T cells, B-cell-depleted T cells, or PBMCs.

Study processing details: Using reference gene primer amplification, nucleated cell counts were estimated. Sequencing used immunoSEQ multiplex PCR; TCRdb keeps in-frame clones, though not all of them. V and J calls plus clone size are reproduced from that table; the DNA served to infer D and trimming. In the table there are around 120,000 clones, roughly 90% of which are singletons. The sample holds a few counts of this clone. Germline V gene sequence: CDR1 LNHDA, CDR2 SQIVND (reference sequence). The CDR3 loop spans 15 amino acids. The V gene lost 5 bases and the J gene lost 4 bases, with 15 bases spanning the gap.

The rearrangement uses TRBV19 and TRBJ2-1; D might be TRBD1 (5 bases). This sequence originates from a man aged 50-59 years with acute or convalescent COVID-19. Sequencing used peripheral blood. The CDR3: CASSVTVPYYNEQFF. Here the CDR3 DNA reads TGTGCCAGTAGTGTGACAGTACCCTATTACAATGAGCAGTTCTTC.